This TCR beta chain comes out of a study of shared clonotypes between healthy human individuals. General study points: Measured sharing among donors was expected to vary with sequencing depth.

Concerning this clone itself: The antigen is undetermined. A much larger clone sits a single nucleotide away, making a read error possible.

Trimming removed 4 bases from V and 0 bases from J, with 7 bases in between. The CDR3 runs to 12 residues. Germline values: CDR1 GTSNPN, CDR2 SVGIG (reference sequence). In the authors' methods: Junction-only sequences produced by ImmunoSEQ had no quality scores, so filtering differed. Assay used: immunoSEQ multiplex PCR; TCRdb lists only in-frame clones, some missing. That table gives V, J and clone size, and the DNA gave D and trimming. The table has around 500,000 clones, around 78% seen once; the top ten hold under 15%. This sequence joins TRBV30 and TRBJ2-7; D not resolved. The source is a woman between 40 and 55 years old in good health. Some clones in this sample may be carry-over from other donors' samples. The specimen was PBMCs. This CDR3 reads CAWKPDSYEQYF. The CDR3 bases are TGTGCCTGGAAACCCGACTCCTACGAGCAGTACTTC.